The sequence of this TCR beta chain was determined in a study of T cell repertoires in cytomegalovirus infection. Study at large: Based on public TCR beta signatures, there were indications of CMV infection and of a matching HLA type. Study-wide results and limits: Individuals carrying CMV plus the relevant HLA were identified by cumulative frequency of public TCR beta families.

This clonotype has a handful of counts. Its antigen is not known. Germline assignment: CDR1 MNHNY and CDR2 SVGAGI (reference sequence). V was cut by 6 bases and J by 6 bases, with 14 bases left in between. This CDR3 spans 13 amino acids. TCRdb re-called the reads through MiXCR, storing one row per CDR3 protein. This sample carries approximately 250,000 distinct CDR3 sequences, approximately 10% of them seen once, and the ten largest clones take around 15%. Sequenced input: PBMCs. This TCR derives from a human donor in good health (CMV status not recorded). Some clones in this sample may be carry-over from other donors' samples. The chain recombines TRBV6-6 with TRBJ2-5; D ambiguous. The CDR3 sequence: CASRNFGKQTQYF. The CDR3, as DNA: TGTGCCAGCAGAAACTTCGGAAAACAGACCCAGTACTTC.